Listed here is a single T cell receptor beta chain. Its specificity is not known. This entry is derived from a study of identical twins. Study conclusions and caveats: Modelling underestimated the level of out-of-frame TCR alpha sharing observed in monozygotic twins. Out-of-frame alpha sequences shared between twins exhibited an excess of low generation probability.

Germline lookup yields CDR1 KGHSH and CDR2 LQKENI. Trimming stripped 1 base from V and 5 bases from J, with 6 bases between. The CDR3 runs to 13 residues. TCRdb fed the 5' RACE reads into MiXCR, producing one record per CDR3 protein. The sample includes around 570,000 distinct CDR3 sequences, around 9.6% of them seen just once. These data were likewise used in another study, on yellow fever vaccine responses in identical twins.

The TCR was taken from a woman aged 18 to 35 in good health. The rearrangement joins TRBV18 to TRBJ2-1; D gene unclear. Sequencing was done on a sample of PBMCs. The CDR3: CASSPQPNNEQFF. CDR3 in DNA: TGTGCCAGCTCACCACAACCTAACAATGAGCAGTTCTTC.